The 29 T cell receptor beta chains below were found in one sample sequenced in a study of OX40 agonist ivuxolimab in advanced cancers. The protocol was immunoSEQ multiplex PCR, while the TCRdb copy is restricted to in-frame clones and leaves out a portion. The table shows fewer than 140,000 clones, with 90% occurring only once. The material was CD4+ or CD8+ T cells sorted from blood, obtained in a trial of the OX40 agonist ivuxolimab. Receptors were obtained from an adult with an advanced solid tumor such as melanoma, head and neck, liver or kidney cancer.

The rearrangement uses TRBV5-1 and TRBJ1-4; D not certain. Germline CDR1 reads SGHRS; CDR2 reads YFSETQ. The V end was cut by 1 base, the J end by 12 bases, with 28 bases between. The length of the CDR3 is 18 residues. CDR3 sequence (DNA): TGCGCCAGCAGCTTGAGCTTACTCTCTATGGAGGGTGTCACGGAACTGTTTTTT. Translation: CASSLSLLSMEGVTELFF. Using reference TRBV5-1 and TRBJ1-4 for the parts outside the CDR3, the full variable domain is KAGVTQTPRYLIKTRGQQVTLSCSPISGHRSVSWYQQTPGQGLQFLFEYFSETQRNKGNFPGRFSGRQFSNSRSEMNVSTLELGDSALYLCASSLSLLSMEGVTELFFGSGTQLSVL.

The gene calls are TRBV18 and TRBJ1-4; D not certain. CDR3 length: 14 amino acids. Trimming took 4 bases from V and 4 from J, leaving 10 bases between them. CDR1 is KGHSH, CDR2 LQKENI, per germline. Here the CDR3 reads CASSRRENNEKLFF. CDR3 nucleotide sequence: TGTGCCAGCTCACGCCGGGAGAATAATGAAAAACTGTTTTTT.

The rearrangement uses TRBV10-3 and TRBJ1-2, with D unresolved. The ends were cut back, 8 bases at V and 5 bases at J, with 15 bases in the middle. Germline values: CDR1 ENHRY, CDR2 SYGVKD. The CDR3 contains 13 residues. CDR3 bases: TGTGCCATCGCGGGCGCGAACACTTATGGCTACACCTTC. Translating it yields CAIAGANTYGYTF.

This clone was detected once. This chain joins TRBV6-4 and TRBJ1-2; 9 positions agree with TRBD1. The CDR3 covers 15 residues. V lost 6 bases to trimming and J lost 4 bases; unmatched junction nucleotides: 9. Germline assignment: CDR1 MRHNA and CDR2 SNTAGT. The CDR3 region has the DNA TGTGCCAGCAGCTCCGGGACAGGGAATGTCTATGGCTACACCTTC. Translated: CASSSGTGNVYGYTF.

The chain links TRBV7-8 to TRBJ1-2; 7 bases map to TRBD1. Germline CDR1 SGHVS, CDR2 FQNEAQ. The CDR3 length is 16 residues. V was clipped by 1 base and J by 5 bases; unmatched bases: 10. The CDR3 DNA reads as TGTGCCAGCAGCTTAGGAGGGACAGCAGGAATATATGGCTACACCTTC. Protein product: CASSLGGTAGIYGYTF. Filled out from reference TRBV7-8 and TRBJ1-2, the complete variable domain reads GAGVSQSPRYKVAKRGQDVALRCDPISGHVSLFWYQQALGQGPEFLTYFQNEAQLDKSGLPSDRFFAERPEGSVSTLKIQRTQQEDSAVYLCASSLGGTAGIYGYTFGSGTRLTVV.

This chain links TRBV6-5 with TRBJ1-3, with TRBD1 as a possible D gene (6 bases). The V end lost 8 bases, the J end lost 1 base, and 12 bases lay between the germline ends. Germline lookup yields CDR1 MNHEY and CDR2 SVGAGI. The CDR3 spans 14 residues. CDR3 in amino acids: CASSEGGSGNTIYF. CDR3 sequence (DNA): TGTGCCAGCTCCGAGGGGGGGTCTGGAAACACCATATATTTT.

The chain employs TRBV30 and TRBJ1-6, with D possibly matching TRBD1 (5 bases). Germline V gives CDR1 GTSNPN, CDR2 SVGIG (reference sequence). The CDR3 loop spans 14 amino acids. Trimming took off 0 bases at V and 7 bases at J, with 10 bases between the two ends. The CDR3 here is CAWSVDSLNSPLHF. CDR3 coding DNA: TGTGCCTGGAGTGTAGACAGTTTAAATTCACCCCTCCACTTT. The variable domain in full, completed from reference TRBV30 and TRBJ1-6, reads SQTIHQWPATLVQPVGSPLSLECTVEGTSNPNLYWYRQAAGRGLQLLFYSVGIGQISSEVPQNLSASRPQDRQFILSSKKLLLSDSGFYLCAWSVDSLNSPLHFGNGTRLTVT.

The chain employs TRBV5-1 and TRBJ2-4; 7 nucleotides agree with TRBD2. Germline V gene data show CDR1 as SGHRS and CDR2 as YFSETQ. The CDR3 runs 15 residues. The ends lost 4 bases at V and 9 bases at J; junction bases unmatched: 13. CDR3 DNA sequence: TGCGCCAGCAGCGGTGGGGCCACACCGGGGGGCATTCAGTACTTC. Amino acid sequence: CASSGGATPGGIQYF.

V is TRBV29-1 and J is TRBJ2-5, with D perhaps assigned TRBD1 or TRBD2 (5 bases each). Germline CDR1 is SQVTM and CDR2 is ANQGSEA. This CDR3 has 15 residues. Trimming took 4 bases from V and 5 from J, leaving 20 bases between them. The CDR3 bases are TGCAGCGTTGCGTTCGGGGTCAAGCCAGGGGAGACCCAGTACTTC. It yields the protein CSVAFGVKPGETQYF.

V and J are TRBV5-4 and TRBJ1-6, with 8 bases that match TRBD1. The CDR3 covers 14 residues. From germline, CDR1 is SGHNT and CDR2 YYREEE (reference sequence). The J segment lost 7 bases and the V segment lost 4 bases, leaving 4 bases of the junction unmatched. The CDR3 is CASSIDRGNSPLHF. DNA for the CDR3: TGTGCCAGCAGCATCGACAGGGGAAATTCACCCCTCCACTTT.

This chain links TRBV5-1 with TRBJ1-1; D gene unclear. The CDR3 loop spans 13 amino acids. V was pared by 2 bases and J by 1 base, with 6 bases between. The germline CDR1 and CDR2 sequences are SGHRS and YFSETQ. The CDR3 nucleotides are TGCGCCAGCAGCTTCGAGGGGAACACTGAAGCTTTCTTT. It yields the protein CASSFEGNTEAFF.

The chain couples TRBV11-2 to TRBJ2-2; D assignment may be TRBD1 or TRBD2 (5 bases each). CDR1 SGHAT and CDR2 FQNNGV come from the germline V gene. There are 14 residues in the CDR3. The ends were cut back, 8 bases at V and 0 bases at J, with 10 bases in the middle. The CDR3 sequence is CASRGLANTGELFF. The CDR3 coding sequence is TGTGCCAGCCGGGGCCTTGCGAACACCGGGGAGCTGTTTTTT.

The CDR3 region is CASRPRTGAPYGYTF. CDR3 sequence (DNA): TGTGCCAGCAGGCCCCGTACAGGGGCGCCCTATGGCTACACCTTC. The chain carries TRBV6-6 and TRBJ1-2; TRBD1 aligns across 7 bases. CDR3 size: 15 residues. Per the germline V gene, CDR1 is MNHNY and CDR2 is SVGAGI (reference sequence). The trim removed 6 bases at V and 4 bases at J, leaving 11 bases unmatched.

This clone was seen just once. The rearrangement joins TRBV6-5 to TRBJ2-2; no reliable D call. From germline, CDR1 is MNHEY and CDR2 SVGAGI. The length of the CDR3 is 15 residues. Between the trimmed V and J ends, which lost 3 bases and 7 bases, there was a span of 15 bases. The CDR3: CASSYIMVKGGELFF. Written as DNA, the CDR3 is TGTGCCAGCAGTTATATTATGGTCAAAGGCGGGGAGCTGTTTTTT.

The V gene is TRBV4-2, the J gene TRBJ1-2; tentative D call: TRBD1 (6 bases). The V end was cut by 5 bases, the J end by 4 bases, with 14 bases between. Germline CDR1 is LGHNA and CDR2 is YNFKEQ. The CDR3 totals 14 residues. The CDR3: CASSLGGLVYGYTF. The CDR3 DNA follows: TGTGCCAGCAGCTTGGGGGGGCTCGTCTATGGCTACACCTTC.

This clone was picked up one time. This chain connects TRBV6-9 to TRBJ1-1; D unresolved. Deletions cut 7 bases from V and 9 bases from J, with 18 bases between. Germline values: CDR1 MNHGY, CDR2 SVAAGI. The CDR3 loop spans 13 amino acids. The CDR3 protein is CASMGSDVPKAFF. The CDR3 region has the DNA TGTGCCAGCATGGGTTCCGATGTCCCGAAAGCTTTCTTT.

The J gene is TRBJ2-7, the V gene TRBV27, with 9 bases lining up with TRBD1. The CDR3 has 17 amino acids. The J segment lost 3 bases and the V segment lost 0 bases, leaving 9 bases of the junction unmatched. Germline V gene data show CDR1 as MNHEY and CDR2 as SMNVEV (reference sequence). The DNA for the CDR3 is TGTGCCAGCAGTTTATCGGGAGTACAGGGGGCAGGCTACGAGCAGTACTTC. This encodes CASSLSGVQGAGYEQYF.

The V and J genes are TRBV30 and TRBJ1-5; D not certain. This CDR3 has 13 residues. V lost 3 bases to trimming and J lost 0 bases, with 6 bases between them. Germline lookup yields CDR1 GTSNPN and CDR2 SVGIG (reference sequence). CDR3 in amino acids: CAWRRDSNQPQHF. CDR3 nucleotides: TGTGCCTGGAGAAGGGATAGCAATCAGCCCCAGCATTTT. The full variable domain, its missing parts supplied by reference TRBV30 and TRBJ1-5, is SQTIHQWPATLVQPVGSPLSLECTVEGTSNPNLYWYRQAAGRGLQLLFYSVGIGQISSEVPQNLSASRPQDRQFILSSKKLLLSDSGFYLCAWRRDSNQPQHFGDGTRLSIL.

This chain links TRBV6-5 with TRBJ2-7; D call uncertain. From germline, CDR1 is MNHEY and CDR2 SVGAGI. Trimming left V 6 bases short and J 7 bases short, with 16 bases between. The CDR3 has 13 amino acids. The CDR3 reads CASRSGVLGEQYF. For the CDR3, the DNA is TGTGCCAGCAGATCTGGGGTTCTAGGGGAGCAGTACTTC.

The chain couples TRBV29-1 to TRBJ1-2; 9 nucleotides agree with TRBD1. The CDR3 contains 14 residues. The V gene's germline CDR1 is SQVTM and CDR2 ANQGSEA. J was trimmed by 13 bases and V by 2 bases; bases with no gene match: 14. The CDR3 region has the DNA TGCAGCGTTGAAAGCGCGGGACAGGGAATTCGGTCCACCTTC. Its translation: CSVESAGQGIRSTF.

This clone was counted only a few times. This rearrangement joins TRBV9 to TRBJ2-1; 7 bases are a match to TRBD1. Germline V gene sequence: CDR1 SGDLS, CDR2 YYNGEE. The CDR3 loop spans 14 amino acids. After removal of 4 bases from V and 9 bases from J, the junction contained 10 bases not matched to a gene. DNA for the CDR3: TGTGCCAGCAGCCCCCCGGGACAGCTTGCTGAGCAGTTCTTC. It yields the protein CASSPPGQLAEQFF.

The chain carries TRBV4-3 and TRBJ1-6; D ambiguous. The germline V and J ends were trimmed by 0 bases and 7 bases, with 7 bases remaining between them. The CDR3 is 14 amino acids. Germline V CDR1 and CDR2: LGHNA, YSLEER. Here the CDR3 reads CASSQEGGNSPLHF. The DNA of the CDR3 is TGCGCCAGCAGCCAAGAGGGCGGGAATTCACCCCTCCACTTT.

The rearrangement links TRBV10-3 to TRBJ1-1, with D possibly matching TRBD1 (5 bases). The CDR3 is 15 residues long. Deletions cut 3 bases from V and 2 bases from J, with 13 bases between. Germline V CDR1 and CDR2: ENHRY, SYGVKD. The chain's CDR3 is CAISDPTGTNTEAFF. The CDR3, as DNA: TGTGCCATCAGTGACCCCACCGGGACCAACACTGAAGCTTTCTTT.

The chain is built from TRBV6-5 and TRBJ1-2, with D possibly TRBD1 on 6 matching bases. CDR1 and CDR2 (germline): MNHEY, SVGAGI. V gave up 10 bases and J gave up 0 bases, with 15 bases separating them. There are 14 residues in the CDR3. The CDR3, as DNA: TGTGCCACAGAAGGGACACCAGCTAACTATGGCTACACCTTC. It encodes CATEGTPANYGYTF.

The chain combines TRBV14 with TRBJ2-3; 9 nucleotides align to TRBD2. The germline V gene has CDR1 SGHDN and CDR2 FVKESK. Losses at the gene ends were 1 base for V and 5 bases for J; bases not matched to a gene: 7. The CDR3 totals 16 residues. CDR3 sequence: CASSQALAGSGDTQYF. The DNA of the CDR3 is TGTGCCAGCAGCCAAGCCCTAGCGGGATCCGGAGATACGCAGTATTTT. The whole variable domain, remainder taken from reference TRBV14 and TRBJ2-3, is EAGVTQFPSHSVIEKGQTVTLRCDPISGHDNLYWYRRVMGKEIKFLLHFVKESKQDESGMPNNRFLAERTGGTYSTLKVQPAELEDSGVYFCASSQALAGSGDTQYFGPGTRLTVL.

The chain employs TRBV21-1 and TRBJ2-7. TRBV21-1 is flagged as a pseudogene. This CDR3 has 12 residues. CDR3 in amino acids: CASSKTRDEQYF. The CDR3 nucleotides read TGTGCCAGCAGCAAGACCCGAGACGAGCAGTACTTC.

The CDR3 DNA follows: TGTGCCTGGAGTCCCTGGACGGGCGGTGAAGCTTTCTTT. This codes for CAWSPWTGGEAFF. V usage is TRBV30 and J usage is TRBJ1-1; no reliable D call. CDR1 is GTSNPN, CDR2 SVGIG, per germline (reference sequence). V shed 2 bases and J shed 7 bases, with 14 bases lying between them. The CDR3 loop spans 13 amino acids.

This chain connects TRBV5-6 to TRBJ1-6; 7 positions match TRBD1. Trimming removed 0 bases from V and 9 bases from J; junction bases left unmatched: 6. CDR3 length: 15 amino acids. CDR1 is SGHDT and CDR2 is YYEEEE in the germline V gene. The CDR3 sequence is CASSLVDRESSPLHF. DNA of the CDR3: TGTGCCAGCAGCTTGGTTGACAGGGAGAGTTCACCCCTCCACTTT.

This clone was observed once. The genes are TRBV11-2 and TRBJ2-3; a weak D match, TRBD1 (5 bases). This CDR3 contains 14 residues. Germline V gene data show CDR1 as SGHAT and CDR2 as FQNNGV. V dropped 0 bases and J dropped 6 bases, with 10 bases sitting between them. The CDR3 sequence is CASSLEGVSDTQYF. In DNA form, the CDR3 reads TGTGCCAGCAGCTTAGAAGGGGTCTCCGATACGCAGTATTTT.